Listed here are 21 T cell receptor beta chains from one sample, sequenced in a study of CD8+ T cells in alopecia areata. Indicated treatment: oral pan-JAK inhibitor, 5-10 mg twice daily. RNA, once extracted, was reverse transcribed into cDNA for use as the sequencing template. The assay was immunoSEQ multiplex PCR, and TCRdb's table has in-frame clones only and misses some. The top ten clones hold 10% to 15% of a sample with more than 150,000 clones, around 60% of them seen once. The sequences come from CD8+ T cells sorted from blood, collected at week 24, from a patient treated with tofacitinib. The source of these receptors is a human donor with alopecia areata.

This clone was recorded a few times. This chain connects TRBV7-8 to TRBJ1-5, with 7 bases aligning to TRBD1. This CDR3 is 16 amino acids long. V lost 4 bases and J lost 0; bases outside the gene matches: 6. Germline V gene lookup returns CDR1 SGHVS and CDR2 FQNEAQ. The CDR3 region is CASSSGGLYSNQPQHF. For the CDR3, the DNA is TGTGCCAGCAGCTCAGGGGGATTATATAGCAATCAGCCCCAGCATTTT.

This clone was recorded a few times. The chain combines TRBV7-2 with TRBJ2-5, with unresolved D. Trimming stripped 1 base from V and 8 bases from J, with 5 bases between. This CDR3 has 11 amino acids. Germline values: CDR1 SGHTA, CDR2 FQGNSA. The CDR3 DNA reads TGTGCCAGCAGCTTAGGAACTACCCAGTACTTC. Residues: CASSLGTTQYF.

The genes are TRBV29-1 and TRBJ2-2; TRBD1 aligns across 7 bases. The length of the CDR3 is 16 residues. Per the germline V gene, CDR1 is SQVTM and CDR2 is ANQGSEA. J was trimmed by 2 bases and V by 3 bases; bases with no gene match: 9. The CDR3 reads CSVDIWDSSNTGELFF. The CDR3 DNA follows: TGCAGCGTTGATATATGGGACAGCTCCAACACCGGGGAGCTGTTTTTT.

This clone was recorded a few times. The chain uses TRBV4-2 and TRBJ2-7; 8 bases match TRBD2. V lost 3 bases and J lost 0; bases outside the gene matches: 13. The CDR3 totals 18 residues. The germline V gene has CDR1 LGHNA and CDR2 YNFKEQ. The CDR3 nucleotides are TGTGCCAGCAGCCACTCCGCTTTAAGCGGGGGCGGCTCCTACGAGCAGTACTTC. As protein: CASSHSALSGGGSYEQYF.

The chain links TRBV7-2 to TRBJ1-6, with 9 bases aligning to TRBD1. This CDR3 contains 16 residues. The germline V gene has CDR1 SGHTA and CDR2 FQGNSA. V lost 5 bases to trimming and J lost 9 bases; unmatched junction nucleotides: 11. The CDR3 loop is CASSGWDREYGSPLHF. The CDR3 DNA reads as TGTGCCAGCAGCGGATGGGACAGGGAGTACGGTTCACCCCTCCACTTT.

V and J are TRBV9 and TRBJ2-1; a weak D match, TRBD2 (6 bases). The CDR3 sequence is 16 residues long. Germline loops: CDR1 SGDLS, CDR2 YYNGEE. With 0 bases removed from V and 1 base from J, the gap between germline ends came to 11 bases. CDR3 amino acids: CASSVVTGGSYNEQFF. The CDR3 region has the DNA TGTGCCAGCAGCGTAGTTACCGGGGGTTCCTACAATGAGCAGTTCTTC.

The chain links TRBV18 to TRBJ1-1; the D gene is possibly TRBD1 (6 bases). Trimming removed 2 bases at V and 1 base at J, with 17 bases between. The CDR3 extends over 17 amino acids. Looked up from germline, CDR1 is KGHSH and CDR2 is LQKENI. The CDR3 sequence is CASSPSEWRGANTEAFF. CDR3 sequence (DNA): TGTGCCAGCTCACCAAGCGAGTGGAGGGGGGCGAACACTGAAGCTTTCTTT.

This chain uses TRBV6-5 with TRBJ2-6; tentative D call: TRBD2 (5 bases). Germline values: CDR1 MNHEY, CDR2 SVGAGI. The CDR3 consists of 11 residues. Trimming cost V 8 bases and J 9 bases, with 8 bases left between them. The CDR3 protein is CASREGNVLTF. The CDR3 coding sequence is TGTGCCAGCCGGGAAGGCAACGTCCTGACTTTC.

The rearrangement links TRBV29-1 to TRBJ1-4; D possibly corresponds to TRBD1 (6 bases). The CDR3 is made up of 15 amino acids. The germline V gene encodes CDR1 SQVTM and CDR2 ANQGSEA. The V and J ends lost 7 bases and 8 bases respectively, with 23 bases between them. The chain's CDR3 is CSALKTTGGGEKLFF. The CDR3 DNA reads TGCAGCGCCCTAAAGACCACCGGGGGCGGGGAAAAACTGTTTTTT.

This clone was detected a few times. Written as DNA, the CDR3 is TGCGCCAGCAGCAAACTGGGAGGGGGGGGCGAGGATCAGCCCCAGCATTTT. Protein sequence: CASSKLGGGGEDQPQHF. This chain links TRBV5-1 with TRBJ1-5; possibly TRBD1 for D (6 bases). The V end lost 4 bases, the J end lost 5 bases, and 22 bases lay between the germline ends. In germline, CDR1 is SGHRS, CDR2 YFSETQ. The CDR3 has 17 amino acids. The variable domain in full, with the rest retrieved from reference TRBV5-1 and TRBJ1-5, is KAGVTQTPRYLIKTRGQQVTLSCSPISGHRSVSWYQQTPGQGLQFLFEYFSETQRNKGNFPGRFSGRQFSNSRSEMNVSTLELGDSALYLCASSKLGGGGEDQPQHFGDGTRLSIL.

V and J are TRBV27 and TRBJ2-3, with 9 bases that match TRBD1. Trimming at V came to 3 bases and at J to 3 bases, leaving 4 bases not matched to a gene. The CDR3 has 15 residues. Germline-derived CDR1 and CDR2 are MNHEY and SMNVEV (reference sequence). CDR3 amino acids: CASSFRDRVTDTQYF. CDR3 nucleotides: TGTGCCAGCAGTTTCCGGGACAGGGTTACAGATACGCAGTATTTT.

The chain links TRBV10-3 to TRBJ1-2, with 7 bases aligning to TRBD1. Germline CDR1 reads ENHRY; CDR2 reads SYGVKD. V lost 2 bases and J lost 3; bases outside the gene matches: 6. The CDR3 spans 15 residues. DNA for the CDR3: TGTGCCATCAGTGAGCCAGGGCAGGGGGACTATGGCTACACCTTC. Protein sequence: CAISEPGQGDYGYTF.

The J gene is TRBJ2-7, the V gene TRBV7-9; D is ambiguous. CDR1 SEHNR and CDR2 FQNEAQ come from the germline V gene (reference sequence). Trimming took 4 bases from V and 3 from J, leaving 13 bases between them. This CDR3 is built from 14 residues. In DNA form, the CDR3 reads TGTGCCAGCAGCTCCCCGGCAGAGCTCTACGAGCAGTACTTC. Its translation is CASSSPAELYEQYF. Supplemented by reference TRBV7-9 and TRBJ2-7, the full variable domain reads DTGVSQNPRHKITKRGQNVTFRCDPISEHNRLYWYRQTLGQGPEFLTYFQNEAQLEKSRLLSDRFSAERPKGSFSTLEIQRTEQGDSAMYLCASSSPAELYEQYFGPGTRLTVT.

This clone has just a few counts. The rearrangement joins TRBV4-2 to TRBJ2-7; 9 nucleotides align to TRBD1. J gave up 3 bases and V 5 bases, and 5 bases lay outside the gene matches. This CDR3 is built from 14 residues. The germline V gene encodes CDR1 LGHNA and CDR2 YNFKEQ. The CDR3 nucleotides are TGTGCCAGCAGCGATAGGGACAGGGACTACGAGCAGTACTTC. Protein: CASSDRDRDYEQYF.

The CDR3 DNA reads as TGTGCCAGCAGCGTAGGGTTTGGGTCCGGCACTGAAGCTTTCTTT. Protein product: CASSVGFGSGTEAFF. This chain uses TRBV5-6 with TRBJ1-1; no clear D gene. Germline CDR1 SGHDT, CDR2 YYEEEE. V was shortened by 4 bases and J by 4 bases, with 17 bases between the two germline ends. The CDR3 has 15 residues. Complete variable domain (other parts from reference TRBV5-6 and TRBJ1-1): DAGVTQSPTHLIKTRGQQVTLRCSPKSGHDTVSWYQQALGQGPQFIFQYYEEEERQRGNFPDRFSGHQFPNYSSELNVNALLLGDSALYLCASSVGFGSGTEAFFGQGTRLTVV.

The chain is built from TRBV19 and TRBJ2-1, with 8 bases identical to TRBD2. The CDR3 runs 17 residues. Germline CDR1 and CDR2: LNHDA and SQIVND (reference sequence). V was clipped by 5 bases and J by 4 bases; unmatched bases: 13. The CDR3 reads CASSHTTSGRKYNEQFF. The CDR3 coding sequence is TGTGCCAGTAGTCACACCACTAGCGGAAGAAAGTACAATGAGCAGTTCTTC.

As regards this clone: Other DNA sequences in the sample encode the same CDR3. V usage is TRBV7-9 and J usage is TRBJ1-2; a weak D match, TRBD1 (5 bases). V lost 5 bases, J lost 2 bases, and 9 bases lay in between. CDR3 length equals 13 residues. Germline V gene sequence: CDR1 SEHNR, CDR2 FQNEAQ (reference sequence). DNA of the CDR3: TGTGCCAGCAGCCCGGGGCTCAACTATGGCTACACCTTC. Amino acid sequence: CASSPGLNYGYTF. Supplemented by reference TRBV7-9 and TRBJ1-2, the full variable domain reads DTGVSQNPRHKITKRGQNVTFRCDPISEHNRLYWYRQTLGQGPEFLTYFQNEAQLEKSRLLSDRFSAERPKGSFSTLEIQRTEQGDSAMYLCASSPGLNYGYTFGSGTRLTVV.

This clone showed up just a few times. The chain combines TRBV30 with TRBJ1-2; maybe TRBD1 (5 bases). The CDR3 extends over 12 amino acids. Trimming stripped 4 bases from V and 3 bases from J, with 9 bases between. From germline, CDR1 is GTSNPN and CDR2 SVGIG (reference sequence). The CDR3 is CAWTGNHYGYTF. DNA for the CDR3: TGTGCCTGGACAGGGAATCACTATGGCTACACCTTC.

This clone was picked up a small number of times. The rearrangement links TRBV7-8 to TRBJ2-3, with unresolved D. V shed 5 bases and J shed 4 bases, with 19 bases lying between them. The CDR3 sequence is 16 residues long. Germline values: CDR1 SGHVS, CDR2 FQNEAQ. This CDR3 reads CASSETSRIRSDTQYF. The CDR3 DNA follows: TGTGCCAGCAGCGAAACGTCTAGGATTAGGTCAGATACGCAGTATTTT. Filled out from reference TRBV7-8 and TRBJ2-3, the complete variable domain reads GAGVSQSPRYKVAKRGQDVALRCDPISGHVSLFWYQQALGQGPEFLTYFQNEAQLDKSGLPSDRFFAERPEGSVSTLKIQRTQQEDSAVYLCASSETSRIRSDTQYFGPGTRLTVL.

Comments on this clone: At one boundary the junction diverges from the germline segment, which might be a read error. The chain couples TRBV5-6 to TRBJ1-1, with 7 bases fitting TRBD1. Per the germline V gene, CDR1 is SGHDT and CDR2 is YYEEEE. This CDR3 comprises 10 residues. CDR3 in amino acids: CASSSPGTAF. The CDR3, as DNA: TGTGCCAGCAGCTCGCCCGGGACAGCCTTT.

This clone showed up just a few times. V usage is TRBV7-9 and J usage is TRBJ2-1; D is ambiguous. The CDR3 is 11 residues long. V shed 6 bases and J shed 9 bases, with 9 bases lying between them. The germline CDR1 and CDR2 sequences are SEHNR and FQNEAQ (reference sequence). The CDR3 DNA is TGTGCCAGCAGTTTATTGGGTGAGCAGTTCTTC. Translated, it gives CASSLLGEQFF.